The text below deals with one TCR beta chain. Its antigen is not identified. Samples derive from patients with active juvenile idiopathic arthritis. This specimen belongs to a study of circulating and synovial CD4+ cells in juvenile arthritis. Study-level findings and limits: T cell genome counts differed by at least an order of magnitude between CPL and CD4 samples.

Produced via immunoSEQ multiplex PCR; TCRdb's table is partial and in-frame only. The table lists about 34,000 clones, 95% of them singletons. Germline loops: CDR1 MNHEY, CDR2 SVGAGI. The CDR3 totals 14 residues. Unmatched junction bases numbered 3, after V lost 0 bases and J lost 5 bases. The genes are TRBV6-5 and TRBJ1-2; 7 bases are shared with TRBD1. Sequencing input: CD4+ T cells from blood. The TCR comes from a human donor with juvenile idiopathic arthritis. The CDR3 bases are TGTGCCAGCAGTTACTCACTACAGGGGTATGGCTACACCTTC. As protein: CASSYSLQGYGYTF.